This T cell receptor beta chain was profiled in a study of human T cells and chemical hapten exposure. Study observations and caveats: DPC sensitization produced no change in TCRs with frequency above 1 in 1000.

Separate cDNA molecules received unique molecular identifiers, which the library attached to them. Original methodology: Sample TCR counts, which ranged from about 20,000 to 690,600, had a median of approximately 96,000. MiXCR was run by TCRdb on the reads, yielding one entry per CDR3 protein. These V and J calls originate from TCRdb's pipeline instead of the authors' own analysis. In the table there are 100,000 to 150,000 distinct CDR3 sequences, roughly 8.5% of which are singletons. It was unfractionated whole blood from which total RNA was extracted. Of note for this clonotype: Its antigen is unidentified.

V lost 0 bases and J lost 1; bases outside the gene matches: 7. The CDR3 is 19 amino acids. Germline CDR1 reads SGHDN; CDR2 reads FVKESK. The sequenced sample consisted of whole blood. The gene calls are TRBV14 and TRBJ2-6; 9 bases are a match to TRBD1. The clonotype comes from a human donor in good health. Some clones in this sample may be carry-over from other donors' samples. The CDR3 loop is CASSQERDRAGSGANVLTF. CDR3 nucleotides: TGTGCCAGCAGCCAAGAGCGGGACAGGGCAGGTTCTGGGGCCAACGTCCTGACTTTC.